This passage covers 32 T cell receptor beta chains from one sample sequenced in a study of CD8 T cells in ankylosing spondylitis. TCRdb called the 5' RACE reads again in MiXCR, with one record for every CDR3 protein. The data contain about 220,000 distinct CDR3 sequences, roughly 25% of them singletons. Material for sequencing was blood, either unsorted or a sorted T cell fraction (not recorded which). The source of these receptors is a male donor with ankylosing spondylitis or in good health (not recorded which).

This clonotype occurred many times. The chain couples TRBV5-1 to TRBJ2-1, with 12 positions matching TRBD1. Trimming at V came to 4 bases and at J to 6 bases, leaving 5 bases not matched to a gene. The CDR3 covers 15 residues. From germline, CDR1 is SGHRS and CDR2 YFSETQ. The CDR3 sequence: CASSPGTGGPNEQFF. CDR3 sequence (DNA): TGCGCCAGCAGCCCCGGGACAGGGGGCCCCAATGAGCAGTTCTTC.

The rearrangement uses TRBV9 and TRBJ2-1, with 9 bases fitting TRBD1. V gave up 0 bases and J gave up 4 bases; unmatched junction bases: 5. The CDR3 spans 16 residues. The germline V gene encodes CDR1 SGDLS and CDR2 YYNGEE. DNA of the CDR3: TGTGCCAGCAGCGTAGTTCCGGGACAGGGTTACAATGAGCAGTTCTTC. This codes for CASSVVPGQGYNEQFF.

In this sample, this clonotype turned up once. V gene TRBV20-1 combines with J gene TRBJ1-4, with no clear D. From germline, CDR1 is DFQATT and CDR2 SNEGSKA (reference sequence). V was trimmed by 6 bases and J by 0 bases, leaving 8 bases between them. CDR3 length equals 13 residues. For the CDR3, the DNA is TGCAGTGCCTCGCATACAACTAATGAAAAACTGTTTTTT. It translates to CSASHTTNEKLFF.

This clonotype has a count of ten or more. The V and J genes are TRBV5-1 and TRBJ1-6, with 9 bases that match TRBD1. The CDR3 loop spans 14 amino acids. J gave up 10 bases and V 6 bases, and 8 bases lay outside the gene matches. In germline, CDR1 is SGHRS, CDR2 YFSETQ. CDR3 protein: CASTSGTGKSPLHF. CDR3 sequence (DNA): TGCGCCAGCACCTCCGGGACAGGGAAATCACCCCTCCACTTT. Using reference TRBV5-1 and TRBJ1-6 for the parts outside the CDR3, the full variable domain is KAGVTQTPRYLIKTRGQQVTLSCSPISGHRSVSWYQQTPGQGLQFLFEYFSETQRNKGNFPGRFSGRQFSNSRSEMNVSTLELGDSALYLCASTSGTGKSPLHFGNGTRLTVT.

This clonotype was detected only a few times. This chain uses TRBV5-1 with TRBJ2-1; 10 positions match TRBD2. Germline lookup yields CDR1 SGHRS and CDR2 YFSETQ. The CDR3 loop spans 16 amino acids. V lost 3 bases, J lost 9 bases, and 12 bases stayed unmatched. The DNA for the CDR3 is TGCGCCAGCAGCTCTAGCGGGAGAGGGGGGGGCGCTGAGCAGTTCTTC. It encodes CASSSSGRGGGAEQFF.

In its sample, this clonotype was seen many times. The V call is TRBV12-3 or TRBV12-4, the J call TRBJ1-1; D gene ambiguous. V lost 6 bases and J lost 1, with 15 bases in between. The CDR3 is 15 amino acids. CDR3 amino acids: CASRARVGSNTEAFF. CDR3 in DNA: TGTGCCAGCAGAGCCCGAGTTGGGTCGAACACTGAAGCTTTCTTT.

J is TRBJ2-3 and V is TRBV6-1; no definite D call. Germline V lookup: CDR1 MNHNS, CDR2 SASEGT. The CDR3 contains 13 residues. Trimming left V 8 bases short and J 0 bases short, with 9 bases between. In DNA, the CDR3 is TGTGCCAGCTTTGCTAGTAGCACAGATACGCAGTATTTT. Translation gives CASFASSTDTQYF.

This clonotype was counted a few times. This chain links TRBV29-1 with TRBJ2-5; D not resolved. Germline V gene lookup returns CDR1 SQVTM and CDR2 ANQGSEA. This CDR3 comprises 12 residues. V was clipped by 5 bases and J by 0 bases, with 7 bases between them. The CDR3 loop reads CSVRPYQETQYF. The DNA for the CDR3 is TGCAGCGTTCGGCCGTACCAAGAGACCCAGTACTTC. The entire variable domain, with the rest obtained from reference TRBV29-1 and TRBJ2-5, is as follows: SAVISQKPSRDICQRGTSLTIQCQVDSQVTMMFWYRQQPGQSLTLIATANQGSEATYESGFVIDKFPISRPNLTFSTLTVSNMSPEDSSIYLCSVRPYQETQYFGPGTRLLVL.

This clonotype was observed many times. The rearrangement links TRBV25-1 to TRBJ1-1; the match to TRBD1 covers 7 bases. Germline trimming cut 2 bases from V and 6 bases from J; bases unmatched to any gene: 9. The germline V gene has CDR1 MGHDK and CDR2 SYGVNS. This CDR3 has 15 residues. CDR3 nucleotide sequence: TGTGCCAGCAGTGAACTGAAAGGGGGCTTGGCTGAAGCTTTCTTT. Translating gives CASSELKGGLAEAFF.

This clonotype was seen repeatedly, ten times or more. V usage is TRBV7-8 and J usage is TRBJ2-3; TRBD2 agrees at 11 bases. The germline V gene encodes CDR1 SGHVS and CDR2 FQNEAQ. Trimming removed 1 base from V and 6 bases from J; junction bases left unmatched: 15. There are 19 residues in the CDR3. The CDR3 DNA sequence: TGTGCCAGCAGCTTAGACTGGAGTGGGTTAGCGGGAGGGGGCGATACGCAGTATTTT. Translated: CASSLDWSGLAGGGDTQYF.

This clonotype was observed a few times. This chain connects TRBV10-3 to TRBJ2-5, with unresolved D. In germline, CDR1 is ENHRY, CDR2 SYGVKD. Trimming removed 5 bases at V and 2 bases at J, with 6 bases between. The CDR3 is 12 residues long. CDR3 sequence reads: CAISTEQETQYF. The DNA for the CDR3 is TGTGCCATCAGTACCGAACAAGAGACCCAGTACTTC.

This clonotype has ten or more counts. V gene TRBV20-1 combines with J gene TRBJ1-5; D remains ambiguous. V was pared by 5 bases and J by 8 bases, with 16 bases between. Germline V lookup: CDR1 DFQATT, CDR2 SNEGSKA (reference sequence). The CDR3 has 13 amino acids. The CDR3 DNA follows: TGCAGTGCTCCCGAATCCCCCGGGGAGCCCCAGCATTTT. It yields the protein CSAPESPGEPQHF.

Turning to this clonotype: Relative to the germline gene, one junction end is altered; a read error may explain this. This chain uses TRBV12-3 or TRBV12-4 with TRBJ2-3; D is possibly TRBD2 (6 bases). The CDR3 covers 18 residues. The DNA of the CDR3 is TGTGCCAGCAGTTTTAGAGGGAGGACCCCTCGGGGCACAGATACGCAGTTTTTT. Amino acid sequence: CASSFRGRTPRGTDTQFF.

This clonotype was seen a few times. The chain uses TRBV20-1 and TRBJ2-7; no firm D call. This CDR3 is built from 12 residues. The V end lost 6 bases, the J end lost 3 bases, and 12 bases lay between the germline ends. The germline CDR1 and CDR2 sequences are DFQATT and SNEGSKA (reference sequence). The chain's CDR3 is CSARRGGYEQYF. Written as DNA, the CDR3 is TGCAGTGCCCGCAGAGGCGGCTACGAGCAGTACTTC.

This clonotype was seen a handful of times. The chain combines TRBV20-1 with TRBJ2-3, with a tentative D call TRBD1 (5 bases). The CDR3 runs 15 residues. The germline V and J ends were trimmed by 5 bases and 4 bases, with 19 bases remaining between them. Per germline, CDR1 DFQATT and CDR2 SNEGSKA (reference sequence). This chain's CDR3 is CSALQELRHADTQYF. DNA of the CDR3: TGCAGTGCTTTACAGGAGTTGCGACACGCAGATACGCAGTATTTT.

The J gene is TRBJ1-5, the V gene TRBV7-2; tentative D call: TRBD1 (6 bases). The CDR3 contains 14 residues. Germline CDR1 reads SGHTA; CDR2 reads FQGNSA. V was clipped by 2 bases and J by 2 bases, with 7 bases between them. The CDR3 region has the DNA TGTGCCAGCAGCTTAAGACAGGGCAATCAGCCCCAGCATTTT. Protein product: CASSLRQGNQPQHF. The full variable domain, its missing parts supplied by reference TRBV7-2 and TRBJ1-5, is GAGVSQSPSNKVTEKGKDVELRCDPISGHTALYWYRQSLGQGLEFLIYFQGNSAPDKSGLPSDRFSAERTGGSVSTLTIQRTQQEDSAVYLCASSLRQGNQPQHFGDGTRLSIL.

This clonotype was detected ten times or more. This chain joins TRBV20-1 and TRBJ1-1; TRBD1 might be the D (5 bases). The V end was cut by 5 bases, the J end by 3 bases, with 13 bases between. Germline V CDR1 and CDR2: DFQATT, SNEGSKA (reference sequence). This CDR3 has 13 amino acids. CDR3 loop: CSAYRDGYTEAFF. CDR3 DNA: TGCAGTGCTTACCGGGACGGATACACTGAAGCTTTCTTT.

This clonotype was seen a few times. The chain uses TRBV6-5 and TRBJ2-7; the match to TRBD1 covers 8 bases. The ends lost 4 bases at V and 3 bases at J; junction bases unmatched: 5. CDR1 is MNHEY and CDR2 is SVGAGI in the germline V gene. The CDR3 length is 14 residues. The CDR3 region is CASSFGTGNYEQYF. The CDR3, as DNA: TGTGCCAGCAGTTTTGGGACAGGAAACTACGAGCAGTACTTC.

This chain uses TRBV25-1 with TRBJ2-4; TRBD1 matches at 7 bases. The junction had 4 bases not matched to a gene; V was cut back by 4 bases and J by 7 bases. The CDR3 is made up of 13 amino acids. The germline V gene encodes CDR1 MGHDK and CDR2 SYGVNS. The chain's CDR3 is CASSVSTGNIQYF. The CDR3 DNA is TGTGCCAGCAGTGTCTCGACAGGGAACATTCAGTACTTC.

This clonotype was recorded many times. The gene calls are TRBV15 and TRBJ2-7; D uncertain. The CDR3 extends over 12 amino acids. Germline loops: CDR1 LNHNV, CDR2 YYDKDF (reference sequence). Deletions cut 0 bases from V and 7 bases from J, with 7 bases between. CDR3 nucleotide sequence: TGTGCCACCAGCAGAGAAGGTGGGGAGCAGTACTTC. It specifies CATSREGGEQYF.

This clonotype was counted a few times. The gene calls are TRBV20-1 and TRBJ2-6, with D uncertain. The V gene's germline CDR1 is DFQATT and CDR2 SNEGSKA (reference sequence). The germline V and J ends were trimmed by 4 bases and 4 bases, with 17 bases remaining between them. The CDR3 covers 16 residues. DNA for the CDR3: TGCAGTGCTACCCCCCGAGCCAGAACCGGGGCCAACGTCCTGACTTTC. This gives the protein CSATPRARTGANVLTF.

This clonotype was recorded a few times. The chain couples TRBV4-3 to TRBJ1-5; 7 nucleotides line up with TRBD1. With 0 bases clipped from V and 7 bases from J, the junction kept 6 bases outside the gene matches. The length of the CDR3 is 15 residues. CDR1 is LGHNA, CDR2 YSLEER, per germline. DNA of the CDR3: TGCGCCAGCAGCCAAGAAGACAGGGCAGGGCAGCCCCAGCATTTT. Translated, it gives CASSQEDRAGQPQHF.

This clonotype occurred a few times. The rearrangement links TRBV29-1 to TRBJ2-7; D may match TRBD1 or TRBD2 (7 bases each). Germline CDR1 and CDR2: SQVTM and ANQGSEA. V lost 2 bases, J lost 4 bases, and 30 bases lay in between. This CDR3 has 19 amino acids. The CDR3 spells CSVELFSGQGVAVGYEQYF. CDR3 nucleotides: TGCAGCGTTGAATTATTTAGCGGGCAGGGGGTTGCTGTAGGGTACGAGCAGTACTTC.

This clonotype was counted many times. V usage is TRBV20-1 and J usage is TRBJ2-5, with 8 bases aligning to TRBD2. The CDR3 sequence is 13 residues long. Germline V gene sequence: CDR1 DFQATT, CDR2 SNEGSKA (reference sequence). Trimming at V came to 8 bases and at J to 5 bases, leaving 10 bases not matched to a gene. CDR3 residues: CSPTSGGYETQYF. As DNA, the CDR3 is TGCAGTCCCACTAGCGGCGGGTATGAGACCCAGTACTTC.

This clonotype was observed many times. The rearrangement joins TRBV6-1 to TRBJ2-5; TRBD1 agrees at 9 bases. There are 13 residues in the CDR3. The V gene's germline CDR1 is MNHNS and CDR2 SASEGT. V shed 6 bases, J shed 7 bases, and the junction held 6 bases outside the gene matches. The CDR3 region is CASSTGQGRTQYF. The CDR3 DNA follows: TGTGCCAGCAGCACCGGACAGGGGCGGACCCAGTACTTC.

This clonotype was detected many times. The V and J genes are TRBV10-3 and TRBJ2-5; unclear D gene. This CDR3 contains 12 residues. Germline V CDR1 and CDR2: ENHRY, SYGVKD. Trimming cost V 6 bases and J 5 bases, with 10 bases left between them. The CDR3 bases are TGTGCCATCAGCGGCGGTCAGGAGACCCAGTACTTC. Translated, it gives CAISGGQETQYF.

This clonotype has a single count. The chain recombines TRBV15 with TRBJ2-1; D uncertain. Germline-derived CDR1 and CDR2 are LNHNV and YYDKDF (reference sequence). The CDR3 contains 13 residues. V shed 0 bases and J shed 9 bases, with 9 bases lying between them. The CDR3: CATSRDEAGEQFF. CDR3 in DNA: TGTGCCACCAGCAGAGATGAAGCCGGTGAGCAGTTCTTC. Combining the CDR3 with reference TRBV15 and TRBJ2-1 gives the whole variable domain DAMVIQNPRYQVTQFGKPVTLSCSQTLNHNVMYWYQQKSSQAPKLLFHYYDKDFNNEADTPDNFQSRRPNTSFCFLDIRSPGLGDTAMYLCATSRDEAGEQFFGPGTRLTVL.

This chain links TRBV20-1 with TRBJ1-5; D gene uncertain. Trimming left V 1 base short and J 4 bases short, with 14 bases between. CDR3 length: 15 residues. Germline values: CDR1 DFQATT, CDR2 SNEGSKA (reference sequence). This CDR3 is CSARGGTSGNQPQHF. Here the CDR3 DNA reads TGCAGTGCTAGAGGTGGCACCTCCGGGAATCAGCCCCAGCATTTT.

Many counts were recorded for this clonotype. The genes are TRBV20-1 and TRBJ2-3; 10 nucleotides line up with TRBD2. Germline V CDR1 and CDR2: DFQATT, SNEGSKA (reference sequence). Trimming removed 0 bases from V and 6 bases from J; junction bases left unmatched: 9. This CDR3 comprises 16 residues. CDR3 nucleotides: TGCAGTGCTAGAGATTTTGCTAGCGGGAGTGTGGATACGCAGTATTTT. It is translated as CSARDFASGSVDTQYF.

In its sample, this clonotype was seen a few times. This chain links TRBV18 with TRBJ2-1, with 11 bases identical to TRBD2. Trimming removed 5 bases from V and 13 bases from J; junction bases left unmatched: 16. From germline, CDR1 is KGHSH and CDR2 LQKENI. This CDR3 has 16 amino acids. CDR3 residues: CASSSTPVAGGVEQFF. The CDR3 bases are TGTGCCAGCTCATCAACCCCAGTAGCGGGAGGGGTAGAACAGTTCTTC.

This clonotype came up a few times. The CDR3, as DNA: TGTGCCAGCAGTGGGGGACAGGGGATTGCCGGGGCCAACGTCCTGACTTTC. This gives the protein CASSGGQGIAGANVLTF. This chain joins TRBV6-1 and TRBJ2-6; 10 positions match TRBD1. Germline CDR1 and CDR2: MNHNS and SASEGT. Germline trimming cut 4 bases from V and 4 bases from J; bases unmatched to any gene: 7. This CDR3 has 17 residues.

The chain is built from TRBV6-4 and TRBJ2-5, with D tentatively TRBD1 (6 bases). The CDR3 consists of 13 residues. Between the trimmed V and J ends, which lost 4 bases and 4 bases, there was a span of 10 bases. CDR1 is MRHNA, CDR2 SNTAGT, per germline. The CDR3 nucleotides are TGTGCCAGCAGTGGGAGCAGGGGAGAGACCCAGTACTTC. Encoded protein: CASSGSRGETQYF.